The clone carrying this T cell receptor beta chain came up many times. TCR beta VDJ and CDR3 profiles were obtained from a genomic DNA template. TCRdb reprocessed the reads with MiXCR, giving one entry per CDR3 protein. The sample shows about 470,000 distinct CDR3 sequences, more than 25% of them seen only once. V was pared by 2 bases and J by 1 base, with 8 bases between. Germline V gene data show CDR1 as SQVTM and CDR2 as ANQGSEA. This CDR3 spans 13 amino acids. This sample was included in a study of CD8+CD57+ T cells in acquired aplastic anemia. Study overall: Yields of DNA that came from sorted CD4+ and CD8+ cells averaged approximately 3.2 ug.

Sequenced patients had shown CD8+CD57+ cell expansion by flow cytometry. The TCR originated in a human donor with aplastic anemia. The sample was sorted CD4+, CD8+, or CD8+CD57+ T cells (not recorded which) from PBMCs. The chain is built from TRBV29-1 and TRBJ2-5; the D is unclear. This CDR3 is CSVEFGVQETQYF. The CDR3 region has the DNA TGCAGCGTTGAATTTGGGGTCCAAGAGACCCAGTACTTC.